A selection of T cell receptor beta chains follows, all from one sample in a study of shared clonotypes between healthy human individuals. This table comes from immunoSEQ multiplex PCR, and its TCRdb copy is limited to in-frame clones, with some not included. The sample carries a few million clones, around nine tenths recorded once. Material: naive CD4+ T cells sorted from blood. The receptors originated from a man between 18 and 29 years old in good health. The CDR3 runs from the conserved cysteine through the conserved F or W. D genes are given only for firm matches. Not every row has a clone size; where given, it reads once, few, many or a size class.

v_gene,j_gene,abundance,d_gene,CDR3nt,CDR3aa
TRBV10-3,TRBJ1-2,-,-,TGTGCCATCAGTGAGTCCAGGACGGATGGCTACACCTTC,CAISESRTDGYTF
TRBV10-2,TRBJ1-5,-,TRBD1,TGCGCCAGCAGTGAGTCGCCCCAATCTCCCAGGGGGCATCAGCCCCAGCATTTT,CASSESPQSPRGHQPQHF
TRBV6-1,TRBJ2-2,-,-,TGTGCCAGCAGGGGGGCTAGCGGGAACACCGGGGAGCTGTTTTTT,CASRGASGNTGELFF
TRBV9,TRBJ2-1,-,TRBD2,TGTGCCAGCAGCGCGCGAGCCCCGGTCTGGGCGGGAGTGGGTTACAATGAGCAGTTCTTC,CASSARAPVWAGVGYNEQFF
TRBV5-1,TRBJ2-4,-,-,TGCGCCAGCAGCCCGGGAACGACTCTAGCCAAAAACATTCAGTACTTC,CASSPGTTLAKNIQYF
TRBV18,TRBJ2-6,-,TRBD1,TGTGCCAGCTCACCACCAACAGGGGGCCGCGAACAGGGGCCCGGGGCCAACGTCCTGACTTTC,CASSPPTGGREQGPGANVLTF
TRBV7-6,TRBJ2-5,-,TRBD1,TGTGCCAGCAGCTTAGACACAACGGGACAGGGGGCGGGAGAGACCCAGTACTTC,CASSLDTTGQGAGETQYF
TRBV5-1,TRBJ2-7,-,-,TGCGCCAGCAGCTTGAGGACAGCGTCCGAAGTGAACTCCTACGAGCAGTACTTC,CASSLRTASEVNSYEQYF
TRBV5-1,TRBJ1-1,-,-,TGCGCCAGCAGCTTCGCAGGGAACACTGAAGCTTTCTTT,CASSFAGNTEAFF
TRBV6-5,TRBJ1-1,once,-,TGTGCCAGCAGCTCCACGGGCGACACTGAAGCTTTCTTT,CASSSTGDTEAFF
TRBV27,TRBJ1-3,-,TRBD1,TGTGCCAGCAGTTTAAGCCTACAGGGGCGAGGCTCTGGAAACACCATATATTTT,CASSLSLQGRGSGNTIYF
TRBV10-3,TRBJ1-2,-,TRBD1,TGTGCCATCAGTGACTTGGGCCAGGGACAGGGTGGCTACACCTTC,CAISDLGQGQGGYTF
TRBV10-2,TRBJ2-5,-,-,TGCGCCAGCAGTGAATCAAATCCGTTTGAGACCCAGTACTTC,CASSESNPFETQYF
TRBV11-2,TRBJ2-5,-,-,TGTGCCAGCAGCTTTGTCAGGGCGGGGGAGACCCAGTACTTC,CASSFVRAGETQYF
TRBV18,TRBJ1-1,-,-,TGTGCCAGCTCCCCGCCAATGAACACTGAAGCTTTCTTT,CASSPPMNTEAFF
TRBV5-1,TRBJ2-1,-,-,TGCGCCAGCAGCTTGGATGACACTCATGAGCAGTTCTTC,CASSLDDTHEQFF
TRBV7-2,TRBJ2-7,-,-,TGTGCCAGCAGCTACATAGTAGCGGTGCGTGAGCAGTACTTC,CASSYIVAVREQYF
TRBV2,TRBJ2-3,-,-,TGTGCCAGCAGGCCCCCCTGGAGCACAGATACGCAGTATTTT,CASRPPWSTDTQYF
TRBV19,TRBJ1-5,once,-,TGTGCCAGTAGTATAGAGGCAGGGCGGGATCAGCCCCAGCATTTT,CASSIEAGRDQPQHF
TRBV18,TRBJ2-1,-,TRBD2,TGTGCCAGCTCGAAAAGGACTAGCGGGAGGACCGATGAGCAGTTCTTC,CASSKRTSGRTDEQFF
TRBV5-5,TRBJ2-1,-,TRBD2,TGTGCCAGCAGCTTCTCGACTAGCCGAGGTGTTGAGCAGTTCTTC,CASSFSTSRGVEQFF
TRBV9,TRBJ2-2,-,TRBD2,TGTGCCAGCAGCGTAGCGGGACTAGCGGGCCGTTCCGGGGAGCTGTTTTTT,CASSVAGLAGRSGELFF
TRBV4-1,TRBJ2-1,-,TRBD2,TGCGCCAGCAGCCAGCTAGCGGGGGGCCCGGGTAATGAGCAGTTCTTC,CASSQLAGGPGNEQFF
TRBV7-2,TRBJ1-6,-,-,TGTGCCAGCAGGCCAATAGGGGATTCACCCCTCCACTTT,CASRPIGDSPLHF
TRBV4-1,TRBJ1-6,-,-,TGCGCCAGCAGCCAAGCAGTAGGGACCTTGTCGTCCCTCCACTTT,CASSQAVGTLSSLHF
TRBV5-4,TRBJ2-2,-,-,TGTGCCAGCAGCTTTATTGACGGGTCGGGGCTGTTTTTT,CASSFIDGSGLFF
TRBV6-1,TRBJ1-2,-,-,TGTGCCAGCAGTGAAGCGGTAACCAGGGGCTACACCTTC,CASSEAVTRGYTF
TRBV27,TRBJ1-6,-,TRBD1,TGTGCCAGCAGTTCGGGACAGCTATTTAATTCACCCCTCCACTTT,CASSSGQLFNSPLHF
TRBV7-2,TRBJ1-1,-,-,TGTGCCAGCAGCCCCTCCGGCACAGACACTGAAGCTTTCTTT,CASSPSGTDTEAFF
TRBV19,TRBJ1-1,-,-,TGTGCCAGTAGTCTGCCGACCGAGGCCGCTTTCTTT,CASSLPTEAAFF
TRBV27,TRBJ1-2,-,TRBD1,TGTGCCAGCAGTTGGGACAGGGGAAGCTATGGCTACACCTTC,CASSWDRGSYGYTF
TRBV7-9,TRBJ1-1,few,-,TGTGCCAGCAGCGTGATCATGGGGGCTTTCTTT,CASSVIMGAFF
TRBV5-6,TRBJ2-7,-,TRBD1,TGTGCCAGCAGCTTGGGACAGGGACGGGGCGAGCAGTACTTC,CASSLGQGRGEQYF
TRBV19,TRBJ1-1,-,-,TGTGCCACCGGGAGGACGGGGAACACTGAAGCTTTCTTT,CATGRTGNTEAFF
TRBV27,TRBJ1-5,-,TRBD1,TGTGCCAGCAGTCCAATCGACAGGGCCAATCAGCCCCAGCATTTT,CASSPIDRANQPQHF
TRBV10-2,TRBJ2-7,-,TRBD2,TGCGCCAGCAGTCCCGGGACTAGCGGGACCGGAAGGGAGCAGTACTTC,CASSPGTSGTGREQYF
TRBV21-1,TRBJ2-1,-,-,TGTGCCAGCAGCAAAGAAAGGGACAGGGTTAATGAGCAGTTCTTC,CASSKERDRVNEQFF
TRBV6-1,TRBJ1-5,-,-,TGTGCCAGCAGGGCAGGGAATCAGCCCCAGCATTTT,CASRAGNQPQHF
TRBV2,TRBJ2-7,-,-,TGTGCCACCGGGACCCATACCTACGAGCAGTACTTC,CATGTHTYEQYF
TRBV7-2,TRBJ2-3,-,TRBD2,TGTGCCAGCAGCCCTAGTAGCGGGAGGCGGGGCACAGATACGCAGTATTTT,CASSPSSGRRGTDTQYF
TRBV6-5,TRBJ1-2,-,-,TGTGCCAGCAGCCCACCGGGGGGGTCAGGAGGCTACACCTTC,CASSPPGGSGGYTF
TRBV28,TRBJ2-7,once,TRBD2,TGTGCCAGCAGTGGGGAGAGTAGCGGGGAAAGAGAGCAGTACTTC,CASSGESSGEREQYF
TRBV7-3,TRBJ2-2,-,TRBD2,TGTGCCAGCAGCTTAGGCGGGGGGCCGAACACCGGGGAGCTGTTTTTT,CASSLGGGPNTGELFF
TRBV28,TRBJ1-5,-,TRBD1,TGTGCCAGCAGTTACACAGGGGAGGGTCAGCCCCAGCATTTT,CASSYTGEGQPQHF
TRBV30,TRBJ2-3,once,-,TGTGCCTGGAGTGTAAATTTAGATACGCAGTATTTT,CAWSVNLDTQYF
TRBV6-1,TRBJ2-7,once,TRBD1,TGTGCCAGCAGTGAGTCGAGCAGGGGGACCTACGAGCAGTACTTC,CASSESSRGTYEQYF
TRBV14,TRBJ2-7,-,-,TGTGCCAGCAGCTCTGGACATGAGCAGTACTTC,CASSSGHEQYF
TRBV4-1,TRBJ1-4,-,TRBD1,TGCGCCAGCAGCCAAGAAGGACAGGGAATCGAAAAACTGTTTTTT,CASSQEGQGIEKLFF
TRBV6-6,TRBJ1-6,-,TRBD1,TGTGCCAGCAGTCCCCCCGGGACAGGGGAATCACCCCTCCACTTT,CASSPPGTGESPLHF
TRBV19,TRBJ2-3,-,-,TGTGCCAGTCGGGCAGACCCCACAGATACGCAGTATTTT,CASRADPTDTQYF
TRBV29-1,TRBJ2-3,-,TRBD2,TGCAGCGTTGAAGTGCTAGCGGGGGGCACAGATACGCAGTATTTT,CSVEVLAGGTDTQYF
TRBV23-1,TRBJ1-1,-,-,TGCGCCAGCAGTCACGTCTACAGGGAGAGGAACACTGAAGCTTTCTTT,CASSHVYRERNTEAFF
TRBV11-2,TRBJ2-7,-,TRBD2,TGTGCCAGCAGCTCGAGGACTAGCGGGGACTCCTACGAGCAGTACTTC,CASSSRTSGDSYEQYF